The 6 T cell receptor beta chains listed next were all sequenced from one sample in a study of blood T cell repertoires in COVID-19. The table came from immunoSEQ multiplex PCR; TCRdb's copy has only in-frame clones and leaves some out. This sample has about 37,000 clones, with roughly nine tenths found just once. Source material: peripheral blood. The receptors stem from a woman under 40 in a cohort sampled during active COVID-19.

This chain uses TRBV7-3 with TRBJ2-7; 8 bases are a match to TRBD1. Germline V lookup: CDR1 SGHTA, CDR2 FQGTGA. V was clipped by 1 base and J by 5 bases; unmatched bases: 1. The CDR3 is 13 residues long. DNA of the CDR3: TGTGCCAGCAGCTTAAGACAGGGGAACGAGCAGTACTTC. Translating it yields CASSLRQGNEQYF.

The chain carries TRBV7-9 and TRBJ1-1, with D hard to call. With 5 bases removed from V and 1 base from J, the gap between germline ends came to 5 bases. CDR1 is SEHNR, CDR2 FQNEAQ, per germline (reference sequence). The CDR3 runs to 12 residues. For the CDR3, the DNA is TGTGCCAGCAGCCGAGAGAACACTGAAGCTTTCTTT. It is translated as CASSRENTEAFF.

This chain joins TRBV19 and TRBJ2-1, with TRBD2 matching 10 bases. Per the germline V gene, CDR1 is LNHDA and CDR2 is SQIVND (reference sequence). The ends lost 3 bases at V and 4 bases at J; junction bases unmatched: 6. The length of the CDR3 is 16 residues. The CDR3 DNA sequence: TGTGCCAGTAGTATGGTACTAGCGGGATTATACAATGAGCAGTTCTTC. It specifies CASSMVLAGLYNEQFF.

This clone was counted between two and nine times. This rearrangement joins TRBV2 to TRBJ2-2; the match to TRBD2 covers 7 bases. V gave up 7 bases and J gave up 5 bases; unmatched junction bases: 10. The CDR3 extends over 15 amino acids. CDR1 and CDR2 (germline): SNHLY, FYNNEI. CDR3 nucleotide sequence: TGTGCCAGCACTCGAGAGGTGGGGGGGACCGGGGAGCTGTTTTTT. This encodes CASTREVGGTGELFF.

The chain joins TRBV15 to TRBJ2-7; 7 bases line up with TRBD1. The germline gives CDR1 LNHNV, CDR2 YYDKDF (reference sequence). There are 14 residues in the CDR3. The trim removed 1 base at V and 6 bases at J, leaving 6 bases unmatched. In nucleotides, the CDR3 is TGTGCCACCAGCAGAGCACGACAGGGTTTCGAGCAGTACTTC. This encodes CATSRARQGFEQYF. The full variable domain, rest sourced from reference TRBV15 and TRBJ2-7, is DAMVIQNPRYQVTQFGKPVTLSCSQTLNHNVMYWYQQKSSQAPKLLFHYYDKDFNNEADTPDNFQSRRPNTSFCFLDIRSPGLGDTAMYLCATSRARQGFEQYFGPGTRLTVT.

Only a few counts were recorded for this clone. The gene calls are TRBV6-5 and TRBJ1-6; possibly TRBD1 for D (6 bases). Between the trimmed V and J ends, which lost 6 bases and 9 bases, there was a span of 15 bases. This CDR3 is built from 14 residues. The V gene's germline CDR1 is MNHEY and CDR2 SVGAGI. The CDR3 region has the DNA TGTGCCAGCAGCCCAGGACAGTCGGGTTCACCCCTCCACTTT. It translates to CASSPGQSGSPLHF.